This T cell receptor beta chain was sequenced in a study of T cells in Graves' hyperthyroidism and ophthalmopathy. Amplification yielded TCR beta CDR3 regions, with RNA transcripts as the source. Primed by the HTBI set, a first-round RT-PCR was run on the TCR CDR3. TCRdb reprocessed the multiplex PCR reads via MiXCR and lists one record per CDR3 protein. The table shows around 600,000 distinct CDR3 sequences, with about a sixth occurring only once. CDR3 size: 15 residues. V lost 7 bases, J lost 7 bases, and 19 bases lay in between. The germline V gene encodes CDR1 MNHNS and CDR2 SASEGT. This clonotype was observed at least ten times.

The sequence was obtained from a woman in her thirties or forties with Graves' ophthalmopathy. V and J are TRBV6-1 and TRBJ2-2; D is perhaps TRBD2 (6 bases). The sequenced material came from blood. The CDR3 here is CASTPVDLEGGELFF. CDR3 coding DNA: TGTGCCAGCACTCCGGTGGACCTGGAGGGCGGGGAGCTGTTTTTT.